The rows below give T cell receptor beta chains drawn from one sample of a study of cytomegalovirus exposure and HLA in healthy donors. The assay was immunoSEQ multiplex PCR, and TCRdb's table has in-frame clones only and misses some. The data show some 150,000 clones, 65% to 90% seen once. The sequenced material came from PBMCs. The receptors come from a female donor in good health and CMV-seronegative. Both conserved end residues are part of each CDR3. Each record gives: J gene, clone size, D gene, V gene, CDR3 protein, CDR3 DNA. The D gene is left open where the match is weak. Clone size is stated in some rows and not others, as once, few, many or a class when expanded.

TRBJ2-1	NA	NA	TRBV2	CASSEGQGSYNEQFF	TGTGCCAGCAGTGAGGGGCAGGGCTCCTACAATGAGCAGTTCTTC
TRBJ2-1	few	TRBD1	TRBV28	CASSPGTGDNEQFF	TGTGCCAGCAGCCCCGGGACAGGGGACAATGAGCAGTTCTTC
TRBJ2-7	NA	TRBD1	TRBV18	CASSPGQTYEQYF	TGTGCCAGCTCACCGGGACAGACCTACGAGCAGTACTTC
TRBJ2-1	NA	TRBD2	TRBV19	CASSPRTSYRLNEQFF	TGTGCCAGTAGCCCTCGGACTAGCTACCGCCTCAATGAGCAGTTCTTC
TRBJ2-7	NA	TRBD1	TRBV5-1	CASSLARGYSYEQYF	TGCGCCAGCAGCTTGGCCAGGGGGTACTCCTACGAGCAGTACTTC
TRBJ1-1	NA	TRBD1	TRBV13	CASSGPRDSNTEAFF	TGTGCCAGCAGCGGCCCGCGGGACAGCAACACTGAAGCTTTCTTT
TRBJ2-7	NA	NA	TRBV18	CASSPVGTSSYEQYF	TGTGCCAGCTCACCAGTCGGGACAAGTTCCTACGAGCAGTACTTC
TRBJ2-2	few	NA	TRBV6-4	CASNTGTGELFF	TGTGCCAGCAATACAGGGACCGGGGAGCTGTTTTTT
TRBJ2-5	NA	TRBD1	TRBV18	CASSPGQGSETQYF	TGTGCCAGCTCACCAGGACAGGGAAGTGAGACCCAGTACTTC
TRBJ2-7	NA	NA	TRBV2	CASNPGQLTYEQYF	TGTGCCAGCAACCCAGGACAGCTAACCTACGAGCAGTACTTC
TRBJ1-1	once	NA	TRBV10-3	CAISSTTEAFF	TGTGCCATCAGTAGCACCACTGAAGCTTTCTTT
TRBJ2-7	few	NA	TRBV10-3	CAISVGGSSYEQYF	TGTGCCATCAGTGTGGGGGGTAGCTCCTACGAGCAGTACTTC
TRBJ2-1	NA	TRBD2	TRBV27	CASNLLAGGQGEQFF	TGTGCCAGCAACCTCCTAGCGGGAGGCCAGGGTGAGCAGTTCTTC
TRBJ1-1	NA	NA	TRBV6-6	CASSYSAGEAFF	TGTGCCAGCAGTTACTCGGCGGGTGAAGCTTTCTTT
TRBJ2-1	NA	NA	TRBV4-2	CASSQDYLSYNEQFF	TGTGCCAGCAGCCAAGACTATCTCTCCTACAATGAGCAGTTCTTC
TRBJ1-2	NA	NA	TRBV27	CASSLQGDYGYTF	TGTGCCAGCAGTCTACAGGGTGACTATGGCTACACCTTC
TRBJ2-2	NA	NA	TRBV27	CASSYGGAGAGELFF	TGTGCCAGCAGTTACGGGGGAGCGGGCGCCGGGGAGCTGTTTTTT
TRBJ2-1	NA	TRBD2	TRBV28	CASSSRTSEYNEQFF	TGTGCCAGCAGTTCTCGGACTAGCGAGTACAATGAGCAGTTCTTC
TRBJ2-6	NA	NA	TRBV6-5	CASRRGSSGANVLTF	TGTGCCAGCAGGAGGGGGAGCTCTGGGGCCAACGTCCTGACTTTC
TRBJ2-3	NA	TRBD2	TRBV13	CASSSPAPSGENTDTQYF	TGTGCCAGCAGCTCTCCGGCCCCGAGCGGGGAGAACACAGATACGCAGTATTTT
TRBJ1-1	NA	TRBD1	TRBV5-1	CASGQGPTEAFF	TGCGCCAGCGGACAGGGGCCCACTGAAGCTTTCTTT
TRBJ1-6	once	NA	TRBV27	CASSLQGNNSPLHF	TGTGCCAGCAGTTTACAGGGGAACAATTCACCCCTCCACTTT
TRBJ1-1	NA	NA	TRBV19	CASSIRSEAFF	TGTGCCAGTAGTATCAGATCTGAAGCTTTCTTT
TRBJ2-3	NA	TRBD1	TRBV29-1	CSATDRGLADTQYF	TGCAGCGCTACAGACAGGGGGCTGGCAGATACGCAGTATTTT
TRBJ2-1	NA	NA	TRBV11-3	CASGEDHTYNEQFF	TGTGCCAGCGGGGAGGACCATACCTACAATGAGCAGTTCTTC
TRBJ2-7	NA	TRBD2	TRBV25-1	CASSEMAGDYEQYF	TGTGCCAGCAGTGAAATGGCGGGGGACTACGAGCAGTACTTC
TRBJ1-5	NA	NA	TRBV2	CASRDSQNQPQHF	TGTGCCAGCAGAGACAGCCAAAATCAGCCCCAGCATTTT
TRBJ2-7	NA	TRBD1	TRBV6-5	CASSRQGARLYEQYF	TGTGCCAGCAGCAGACAGGGGGCGCGACTCTACGAGCAGTACTTC
TRBJ2-7	NA	TRBD2	TRBV30	CAWSRGGDEQYF	TGTGCCTGGAGTCGGGGGGGGGACGAGCAGTACTTC
TRBJ1-1	NA	TRBD1	TRBV7-6	CASSSPGQVVPEAFF	TGTGCCAGCAGCTCCCCGGGACAGGTCGTTCCTGAAGCTTTCTTT
TRBJ2-5	NA	TRBD2	TRBV6-5	CASSLSGTSGGTQYF	TGTGCCAGCAGTTTATCTGGGACTAGCGGTGGGACCCAGTACTTC
TRBJ2-2	NA	NA	TRBV7-2	CASSLVPGNWGTGELFF	TGTGCCAGCAGCTTAGTACCCGGGAATTGGGGCACCGGGGAGCTGTTTTTT
TRBJ2-5	few	NA	TRBV6-1	CASSEKGTGVRETQYF	TGTGCCAGCAGTGAAAAGGGGACGGGGGTAAGGGAGACCCAGTACTTC
TRBJ2-5	NA	NA	TRBV6-5	CASSMGLARETQYF	TGTGCCAGCAGTATGGGACTGGCGCGGGAGACCCAGTACTTC
TRBJ1-4	few	TRBD1	TRBV5-8	CASSAGTGLAANEKLFF	TGTGCCAGCAGCGCCGGGACAGGGTTGGCGGCTAATGAAAAACTGTTTTTT
TRBJ1-1	NA	TRBD1	TRBV30	CAWKTGLNTEAFF	TGTGCCTGGAAGACAGGGCTGAACACTGAAGCTTTCTTT
TRBJ1-5	NA	NA	TRBV6-1	CASRATGYSNQPQHF	TGTGCCAGCAGAGCGACAGGATATAGCAATCAGCCCCAGCATTTT
TRBJ1-4	NA	NA	TRBV11-3	CASSLAGAGEKLFF	TGTGCCAGCAGCTTAGCAGGGGCGGGTGAAAAACTGTTTTTT
TRBJ2-1	NA	NA	TRBV29-1	CSVENGRDYDEQFF	TGCAGCGTTGAGAACGGGCGAGACTACGATGAGCAGTTCTTC
TRBJ1-1	NA	NA	TRBV29-1	CSVFPGSEAFF	TGCAGCGTTTTCCCAGGATCCGAAGCTTTCTTT
TRBJ1-1	few	TRBD1	TRBV27	CASRSGGQANTEAFF	TGTGCCAGCAGGTCAGGGGGCCAGGCAAACACTGAAGCTTTCTTT
TRBJ2-3	few	NA	TRBV14	CASSQDGGARTDTQYF	TGTGCCAGCAGCCAAGATGGTGGGGCGAGAACAGATACGCAGTATTTT
TRBJ2-5	NA	TRBD2	TRBV4-1	CASSLGTTQETQYF	TGCGCCAGCAGCCTTGGGACTACCCAAGAGACCCAGTACTTC
TRBJ2-5	NA	NA	TRBV5-1	CASSLDPSRIQETQYF	TGCGCCAGCAGCTTGGATCCTAGCAGAATCCAAGAGACCCAGTACTTC
TRBJ1-4	NA	NA	TRBV6-1	CASSGRQMGNEKLFF	TGTGCCAGCAGTGGACGACAGATGGGTAATGAAAAACTGTTTTTT
TRBJ1-1	NA	TRBD1	TRBV15	CATSNPGQGVTEAFF	TGTGCCACCAGCAACCCCGGACAGGGGGTTACTGAAGCTTTCTTT
TRBJ2-3	NA	NA	TRBV27	CASSPTRGLSTDTQYF	TGTGCCAGCAGTCCTACGCGGGGCCTAAGCACAGATACGCAGTATTTT
TRBJ2-7	few	TRBD2	TRBV4-1	CASSQSAGGKGEQYF	TGCGCCAGCAGCCAAAGTGCGGGAGGAAAGGGGGAGCAGTACTTC
TRBJ2-1	few	NA	TRBV28	CASRTRRNEQFF	TGTGCCAGCAGAACTAGACGCAACGAGCAGTTCTTC
TRBJ2-2	NA	NA	TRBV6-1	CASRLVDTGELFF	TGTGCCAGCCGGCTAGTTGATACCGGGGAGCTGTTTTTT
TRBJ2-7	NA	NA	TRBV28	CASSFYRAYEQYF	TGTGCCAGCAGTTTTTACAGGGCGTACGAGCAGTACTTC
TRBJ1-5	few	NA	TRBV6-5	CASSYSRNSNQPQHF	TGTGCCAGCAGTTACTCGAGGAATAGCAATCAGCCCCAGCATTTT
TRBJ2-5	NA	NA	TRBV9	CASSVSQGETQYF	TGTGCCAGCAGCGTATCCCAGGGAGAGACCCAGTACTTC
TRBJ2-7	NA	NA	TRBV28	CASSLDIYEQYF	TGTGCCAGCAGTTTGGACATCTACGAGCAGTACTTC
TRBJ2-7	NA	NA	TRBV7-2	CASSSLADEQYF	TGTGCCAGCAGCTCTCTGGCCGACGAGCAGTACTTC